Listed below are T cell receptor beta chains from one sample, sequenced in a study of response to subunit inactivated influenza vaccine. TCRdb independently ran MiXCR on the RT-PCR reads; one entry per CDR3 protein. Of 450,000 to 500,000 distinct CDR3 sequences listed, roughly 11% are singletons. The input for sequencing was PBMCs from blood, taken about 40 days after vaccination. Receptors originate from a man aged 45-60 years who received an inactivated influenza vaccine. The CDR3 runs from the conserved cysteine through the conserved F or W. A D gene is named only where the DNA matches it firmly. Only some rows state a clone size, as once, few, many or a class for expanded clones.

V gene	D gene	J gene	clone size	CDR3 protein	CDR3 DNA
TRBV4-3	NA	TRBJ1-5	NA	CASSQDLGLPQHF	TGCGCCAGCAGCCAAGATTTGGGTCTCCCCCAGCATTTT
TRBV30	NA	TRBJ2-7	many	CAWSAAYEQYF	TGTGCCTGGAGCGCTGCCTACGAGCAGTACTTC
TRBV24-1	NA	TRBJ2-1	NA	CATSYPGPYNEQFF	TGTGCCACCTCGTACCCCGGCCCCTACAATGAGCAGTTCTTC
TRBV12-3/TRBV12-4	NA	TRBJ1-5	many	CASSPTFNQPQHF	TGTGCCAGCAGTCCGACATTCAATCAGCCCCAGCATTTT
TRBV6-4	NA	TRBJ2-1	once	CASSPQPGPYNEQFF	TGTGCCAGCAGCCCCCAGCCCGGACCCTACAATGAGCAGTTCTTC
TRBV28	NA	TRBJ2-7	NA	CASSLGQLDEQYF	TGTGCCAGCAGTTTGGGTCAGCTCGACGAGCAGTACTTC
TRBV7-2	NA	TRBJ1-6	few	CASSLAGGGSPLHF	TGTGCCAGCAGCTTAGCCGGGGGCGGTTCACCCCTCCACTTT
TRBV11-2	NA	TRBJ1-1	NA	CASSLAGGFTEAFF	TGTGCCAGCAGCTTAGCGGGGGGCTTCACTGAAGCTTTCTTT
TRBV7-8	NA	TRBJ2-4	NA	CASSLFGGGGDIQYF	TGTGCCAGCAGCTTGTTTGGGGGCGGAGGTGACATTCAGTACTTC
TRBV29-1	TRBD1	TRBJ2-6	NA	CSVEEFRDRALSGANVLTF	TGCAGCGTTGAAGAGTTCCGGGACAGGGCCCTCTCTGGGGCCAACGTCCTGACTTTC
TRBV7-8	NA	TRBJ2-4	many	CASSLKSWNIQYF	TGTGCCAGCAGCTTAAAGTCATGGAACATTCAGTACTTC
TRBV7-2	NA	TRBJ2-7	few	CASSLANTGYEQYF	TGTGCCAGCAGCTTAGCGAATACGGGGTACGAGCAGTACTTC
TRBV27	NA	TRBJ2-2	NA	CASRGSPTGTGELFF	TGTGCCAGCAGGGGATCCCCCACGGGCACCGGGGAGCTGTTTTTT
TRBV12-3/TRBV12-4	NA	TRBJ1-5	NA	CASRRGINQPQHF	TGTGCCAGCAGGCGAGGCATCAATCAGCCCCAGCATTTT
TRBV10-3	NA	TRBJ1-1	NA	CAISESGGDGNTEAFF	TGTGCCATCAGTGAGTCAGGGGGTGATGGGAACACTGAAGCTTTCTTT
TRBV4-3	NA	TRBJ2-3	NA	CASSHRHGSTDTQYF	TGCGCCAGCAGCCATAGACATGGCAGCACAGATACGCAGTATTTT
TRBV5-1	TRBD1	TRBJ2-1	many	CASSGGQAYNEQFF	TGCGCCAGCAGCGGGGGACAGGCCTACAATGAGCAGTTCTTC
TRBV14	TRBD1	TRBJ1-1	many	CASSLNAGTGGFRAFF	TGTGCCAGCAGCCTCAACGCCGGGACAGGGGGTTTTCGAGCTTTCTTT
TRBV12-3/TRBV12-4	TRBD2	TRBJ2-1	many	CASSFSGGGYNEQFF	TGTGCCAGCAGTTTTAGCGGGGGGGGCTACAATGAGCAGTTCTTC
TRBV18	TRBD1	TRBJ2-3	NA	CASSRQTGGRDTQYF	TGTGCCAGCTCACGGCAGACAGGGGGCAGAGATACGCAGTATTTT
TRBV29-1	TRBD2	TRBJ2-7	many	CSVPAGKYEQYF	TGCAGCGTGCCAGCGGGAAAGTACGAGCAGTACTTC
TRBV21-1	NA	TRBJ2-2	few	CASSKYSNRGIAGELFF	TGTGCCAGCAGCAAATACTCAAACAGGGGGATCGCCGGGGAGCTGTTTTTT
TRBV6-2/TRBV6-3	NA	TRBJ2-1	many	CASSRKRINRNEQFF	TGTGCCAGCAGCAGAAAGCGGATCAATCGCAATGAGCAGTTCTTC
TRBV7-9	NA	TRBJ1-6	few	CASSLSGHQNSPLHF	TGTGCCAGCAGCTTATCGGGACACCAGAATTCACCCCTCCACTTT
TRBV7-2	NA	TRBJ1-4	NA	CASRRGGATNEKLFF	TGTGCCAGCAGACGGGGCGGGGCAACTAATGAAAAACTGTTTTTT
TRBV28	NA	TRBJ2-7	NA	CASSLRLFGEQYF	TGTGCCAGCAGTTTGCGACTATTCGGCGAGCAGTACTTC
TRBV20-1	TRBD2	TRBJ2-7	few	CSARDLGRELHEQYF	TGCAGTGCTAGAGATCTAGGGCGGGAGCTCCACGAGCAGTACTTC
TRBV5-5	NA	TRBJ1-2	NA	CASSLEERNYGYTF	TGTGCCAGCAGCTTGGAGGAGAGGAACTATGGCTACACCTTC
TRBV5-1	NA	TRBJ2-6	NA	CASSFTPGSGANVLTF	TGCGCCAGCAGCTTTACACCCGGCTCTGGGGCCAACGTCCTGACTTTC
TRBV7-9	TRBD1	TRBJ1-6	NA	CASSLAGQVYSPLHF	TGTGCCAGCAGCCTCGCAGGACAGGTTTATTCACCCCTCCACTTT
TRBV7-9	TRBD2	TRBJ2-7	NA	CASSSEGLAGNEQYF	TGTGCCAGCAGCTCCGAAGGACTAGCGGGAAACGAGCAGTACTTC
TRBV3-1	NA	TRBJ2-7	few	CASSPHKSSYEQYF	TGTGCCAGCAGCCCCCACAAGAGCTCCTACGAGCAGTACTTC
TRBV12-3/TRBV12-4	TRBD2	TRBJ2-3	few	CASSGGEVSTDTQYF	TGTGCCAGCAGTGGGGGGGAAGTGAGCACAGATACGCAGTATTTT
TRBV5-1	NA	TRBJ2-1	many	CASSFPGYNEQFF	TGCGCCAGCAGCTTCCCCGGGTACAATGAGCAGTTCTTC
TRBV6-5	NA	TRBJ1-2	few	CASSYASWASYGYTF	TGTGCCAGCAGTTACGCCTCTTGGGCGAGCTATGGCTACACCTTC
TRBV5-1	NA	TRBJ2-3	NA	CASSLQTSPDTQYF	TGCGCCAGCAGCCTCCAAACTAGCCCCGATACGCAGTATTTT
TRBV7-2	NA	TRBJ2-3	few	CASSLGVSKTDTQYF	TGTGCCAGCAGCTTAGGTGTCTCTAAGACAGATACGCAGTATTTT
TRBV5-1	NA	TRBJ1-3	NA	CASSLEVSSGNTIYF	TGCGCCAGCAGCTTGGAAGTGAGCTCTGGAAACACCATATATTTT
TRBV20-1	NA	TRBJ2-5	few	CSAREEETQYF	TGCAGTGCTAGAGAAGAAGAGACCCAGTACTTC
TRBV6-2/TRBV6-3	TRBD2	TRBJ2-7	few	CASRELAGASYEQYF	TGTGCCAGCAGAGAACTAGCGGGTGCGTCCTACGAGCAGTACTTC
TRBV7-9	TRBD2	TRBJ2-5	NA	CASSLETSGTPQYF	TGTGCCAGCAGCTTAGAAACTAGCGGGACCCCCCAGTACTTC
TRBV27	NA	TRBJ2-1	few	CASSFVGLSNEQFF	TGTGCCAGCAGTTTTGTAGGTTTGAGCAATGAGCAGTTCTTC
TRBV7-9	NA	TRBJ1-3	NA	CASSLSSGSGNTIYF	TGTGCCAGCAGCTTAAGCTCAGGCTCTGGAAACACCATATATTTT
TRBV20-1	NA	TRBJ2-4	few	CSAPPVGQNRNIQYF	TGCAGTGCGCCCCCCGTAGGGCAGAACAGAAACATTCAGTACTTC
TRBV12-3/TRBV12-4	NA	TRBJ2-3	NA	CASSSQTDTKYF	TGTGCCAGCAGTTCGCAGACTGATACGAAGTATTTT
TRBV7-2	TRBD2	TRBJ2-1	few	CASSRTGTINEQFF	TGTGCCAGCAGCCGAACCGGGACTATCAATGAGCAGTTCTTC
TRBV6-1	TRBD2	TRBJ2-1	NA	CASSRFPGTSINEQFF	TGTGCCAGCAGCCGTTTCCCTGGGACTAGCATAAATGAGCAGTTCTTC
TRBV27	TRBD2	TRBJ2-1	many	CASSPIAGAEKKYNEQFF	TGTGCCAGCAGCCCCATAGCGGGGGCCGAGAAAAAATACAATGAGCAGTTCTTC
TRBV10-3	NA	TRBJ2-3	few	CAISDKLGSSTDTQYF	TGTGCCATCAGTGATAAACTCGGTTCTTCCACAGATACGCAGTATTTT